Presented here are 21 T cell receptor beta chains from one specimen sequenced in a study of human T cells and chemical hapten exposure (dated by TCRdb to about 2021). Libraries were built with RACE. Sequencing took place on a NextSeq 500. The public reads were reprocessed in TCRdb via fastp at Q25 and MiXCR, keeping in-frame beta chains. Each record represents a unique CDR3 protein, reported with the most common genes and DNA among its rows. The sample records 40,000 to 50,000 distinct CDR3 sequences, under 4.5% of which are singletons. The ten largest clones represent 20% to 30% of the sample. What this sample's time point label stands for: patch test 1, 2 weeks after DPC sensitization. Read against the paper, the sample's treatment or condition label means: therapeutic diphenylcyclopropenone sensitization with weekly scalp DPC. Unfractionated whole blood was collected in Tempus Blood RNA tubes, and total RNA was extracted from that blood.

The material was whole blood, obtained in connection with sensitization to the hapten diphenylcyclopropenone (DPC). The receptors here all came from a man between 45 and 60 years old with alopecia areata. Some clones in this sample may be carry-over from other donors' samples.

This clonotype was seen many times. The CDR3 DNA follows: TGCGCCAGCAGCGCGACGCTCCAAGAGACCCAGTACTTC. Translated: CASSATLQETQYF. V usage is TRBV5-1 and J usage is TRBJ2-5; D gene uncertain. The CDR3 runs 13 residues. Germline CDR1 reads SGHRS; CDR2 reads YFSETQ. With 4 bases removed from V and 1 base from J, the gap between germline ends came to 8 bases.

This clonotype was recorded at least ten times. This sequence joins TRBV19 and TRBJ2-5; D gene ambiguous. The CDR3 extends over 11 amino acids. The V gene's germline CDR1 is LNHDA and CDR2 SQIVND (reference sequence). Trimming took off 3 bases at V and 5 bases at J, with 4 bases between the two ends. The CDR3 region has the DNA TGTGCCAGTAGTATTATGGAGACCCAGTACTTC. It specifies CASSIMETQYF.

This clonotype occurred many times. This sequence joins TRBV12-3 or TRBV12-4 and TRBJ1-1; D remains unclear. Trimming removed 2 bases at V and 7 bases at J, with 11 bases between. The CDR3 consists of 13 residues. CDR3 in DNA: TGTGCCAGCAGTTTAAACCTTAGAAGTGAAGCTTTCTTT. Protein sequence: CASSLNLRSEAFF.

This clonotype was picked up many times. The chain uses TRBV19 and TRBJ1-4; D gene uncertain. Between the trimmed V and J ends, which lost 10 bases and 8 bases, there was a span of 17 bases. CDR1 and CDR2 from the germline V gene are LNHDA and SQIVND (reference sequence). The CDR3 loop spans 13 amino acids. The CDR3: CATRRFAEEKLFF. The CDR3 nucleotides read TGTGCCACCCGCCGGTTTGCGGAGGAAAAACTGTTTTTT.

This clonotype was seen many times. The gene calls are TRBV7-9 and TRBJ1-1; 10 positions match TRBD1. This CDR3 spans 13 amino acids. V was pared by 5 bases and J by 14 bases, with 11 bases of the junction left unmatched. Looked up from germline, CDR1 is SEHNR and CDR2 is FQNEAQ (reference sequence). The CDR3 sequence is CASSPRSGQGTFF. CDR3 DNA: TGTGCCAGCAGCCCAAGATCGGGACAGGGGACGTTCTTT.

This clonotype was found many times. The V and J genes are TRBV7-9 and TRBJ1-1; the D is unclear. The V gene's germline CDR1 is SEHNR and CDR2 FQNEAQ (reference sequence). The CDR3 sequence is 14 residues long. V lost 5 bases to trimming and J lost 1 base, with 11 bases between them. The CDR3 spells CASSAMTENTEAFF. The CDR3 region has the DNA TGTGCCAGCAGCGCTATGACGGAGAACACTGAAGCTTTCTTT.

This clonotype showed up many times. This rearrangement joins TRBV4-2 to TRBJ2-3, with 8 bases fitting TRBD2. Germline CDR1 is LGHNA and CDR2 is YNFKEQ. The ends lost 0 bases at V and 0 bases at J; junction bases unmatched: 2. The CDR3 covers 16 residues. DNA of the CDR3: TGTGCCAGCAGCCAAGAGACTAGCGTGAGCACAGATACGCAGTATTTT. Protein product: CASSQETSVSTDTQYF.

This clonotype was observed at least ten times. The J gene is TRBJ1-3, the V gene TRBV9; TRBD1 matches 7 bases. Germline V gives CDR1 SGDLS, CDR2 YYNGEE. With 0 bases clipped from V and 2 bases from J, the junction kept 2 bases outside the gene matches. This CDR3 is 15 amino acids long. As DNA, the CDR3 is TGTGCCAGCAGCGTAGAGGGGGCCACTGGAAACACCATATATTTT. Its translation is CASSVEGATGNTIYF.

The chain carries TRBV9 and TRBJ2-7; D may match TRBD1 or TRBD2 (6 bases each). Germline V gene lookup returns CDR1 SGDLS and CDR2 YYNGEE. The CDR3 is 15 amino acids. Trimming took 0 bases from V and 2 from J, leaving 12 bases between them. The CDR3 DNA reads TGTGCCAGCAGCGTAGGATGGGGGGCGGCCTACGAGCAGTACTTC. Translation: CASSVGWGAAYEQYF.

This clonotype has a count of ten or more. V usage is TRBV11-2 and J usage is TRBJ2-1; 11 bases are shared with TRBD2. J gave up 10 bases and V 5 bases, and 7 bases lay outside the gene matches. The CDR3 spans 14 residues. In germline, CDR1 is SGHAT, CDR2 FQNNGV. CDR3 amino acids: CASSVAGGGREQFF. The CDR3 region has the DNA TGTGCCAGCAGCGTAGCGGGAGGGGGGAGGGAGCAGTTCTTC.

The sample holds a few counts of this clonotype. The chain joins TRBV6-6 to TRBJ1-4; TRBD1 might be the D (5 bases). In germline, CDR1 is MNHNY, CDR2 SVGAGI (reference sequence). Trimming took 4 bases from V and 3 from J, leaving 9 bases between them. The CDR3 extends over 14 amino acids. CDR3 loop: CASSSGLSNEKLFF. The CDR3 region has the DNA TGTGCCAGCAGTTCAGGGTTGTCTAATGAAAAACTGTTTTTT.

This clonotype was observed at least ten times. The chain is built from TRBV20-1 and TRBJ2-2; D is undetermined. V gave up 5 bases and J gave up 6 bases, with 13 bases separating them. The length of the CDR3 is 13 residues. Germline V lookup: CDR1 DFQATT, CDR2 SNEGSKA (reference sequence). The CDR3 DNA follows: TGCAGTGCTCACCCTATCCGGGCCGGGGAGCTGTTTTTT. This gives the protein CSAHPIRAGELFF.

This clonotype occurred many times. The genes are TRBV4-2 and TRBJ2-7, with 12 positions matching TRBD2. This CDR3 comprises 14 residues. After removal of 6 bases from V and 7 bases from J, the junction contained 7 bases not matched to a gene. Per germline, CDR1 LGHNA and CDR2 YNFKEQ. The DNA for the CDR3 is TGTGCCAGCAGTCGGACTAGCGGGAAGTGGGAGCAGTACTTC. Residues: CASSRTSGKWEQYF.

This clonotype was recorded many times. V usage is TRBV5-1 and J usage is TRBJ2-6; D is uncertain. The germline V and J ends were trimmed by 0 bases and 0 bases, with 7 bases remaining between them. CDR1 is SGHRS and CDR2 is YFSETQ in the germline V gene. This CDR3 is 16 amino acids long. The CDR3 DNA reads TGCGCCAGCAGCTTGGGAAGGGTCTCTGGGGCCAACGTCCTGACTTTC. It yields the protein CASSLGRVSGANVLTF. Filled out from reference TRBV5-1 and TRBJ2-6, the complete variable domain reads KAGVTQTPRYLIKTRGQQVTLSCSPISGHRSVSWYQQTPGQGLQFLFEYFSETQRNKGNFPGRFSGRQFSNSRSEMNVSTLELGDSALYLCASSLGRVSGANVLTFGAGSRLTVL.

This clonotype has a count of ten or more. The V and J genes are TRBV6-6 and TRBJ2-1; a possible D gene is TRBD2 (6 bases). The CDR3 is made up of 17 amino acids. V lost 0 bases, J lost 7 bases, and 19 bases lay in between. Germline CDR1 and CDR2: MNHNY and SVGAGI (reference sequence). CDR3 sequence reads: CASSYSGRLGRRNEQFF. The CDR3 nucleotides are TGTGCCAGCAGTTACTCCGGCCGACTAGGGAGAAGGAATGAGCAGTTCTTC.

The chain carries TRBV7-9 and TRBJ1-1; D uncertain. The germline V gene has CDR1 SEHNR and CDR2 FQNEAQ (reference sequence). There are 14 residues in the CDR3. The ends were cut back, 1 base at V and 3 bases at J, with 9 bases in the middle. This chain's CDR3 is CASSLGSRDTEAFF. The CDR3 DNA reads TGTGCCAGCAGCTTAGGCAGTCGGGACACTGAAGCTTTCTTT.

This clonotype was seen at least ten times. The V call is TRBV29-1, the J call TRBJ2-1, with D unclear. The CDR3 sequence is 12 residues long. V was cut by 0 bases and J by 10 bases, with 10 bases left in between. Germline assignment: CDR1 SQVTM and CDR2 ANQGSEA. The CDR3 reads CSVEDRLLEQFF. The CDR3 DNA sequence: TGCAGCGTTGAAGATCGGCTTTTAGAGCAGTTCTTC.

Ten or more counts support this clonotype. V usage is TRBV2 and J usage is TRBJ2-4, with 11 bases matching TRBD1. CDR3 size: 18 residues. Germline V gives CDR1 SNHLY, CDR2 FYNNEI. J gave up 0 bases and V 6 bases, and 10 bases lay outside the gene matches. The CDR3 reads CASRPGNGQGAAKNIQYF. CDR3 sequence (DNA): TGTGCCAGCAGGCCGGGAAACGGACAGGGGGCAGCCAAAAACATTCAGTACTTC.

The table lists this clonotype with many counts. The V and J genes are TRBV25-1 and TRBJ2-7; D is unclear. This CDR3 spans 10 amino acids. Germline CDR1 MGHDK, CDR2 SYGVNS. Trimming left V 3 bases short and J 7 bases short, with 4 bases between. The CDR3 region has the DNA TGTGCCAGCAGTGATGGGGAGCAGTACTTC. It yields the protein CASSDGEQYF.

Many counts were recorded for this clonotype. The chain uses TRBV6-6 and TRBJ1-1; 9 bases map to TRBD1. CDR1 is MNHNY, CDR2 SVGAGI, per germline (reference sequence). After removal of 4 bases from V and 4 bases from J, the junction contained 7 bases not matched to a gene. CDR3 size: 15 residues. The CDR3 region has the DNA TGTGCCAGCAGTTTCGCACAGGGGGCTGGCACTGAAGCTTTCTTT. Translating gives CASSFAQGAGTEAFF.

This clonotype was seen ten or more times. In nucleotides, the CDR3 is TGCGCCACTCTATTATCGGGGGCGGGACACGAGCAGTACTTC. It translates to CATLLSGAGHEQYF. The rearrangement links TRBV5-1 to TRBJ2-7; tentatively, D is TRBD1 or TRBD2 (6 bases each). CDR1 is SGHRS, CDR2 YFSETQ, per germline. Deletions cut 9 bases from V and 5 bases from J, with 21 bases between. This CDR3 comprises 14 residues.